This T cell receptor beta chain was sequenced for a study of shared clonotypes between healthy human individuals (dated by TCRdb to the early 2020s). Study-wide context: The cohort included a few men and a couple of women between 18 and 49 years of age. For each donor, CD4 naive and CD4 memory were each given three plates, CD8 naive was given two plates, and CD8 memory was given one plate. The study deeply sequenced blood TCR repertoires of about 5 healthy adults to estimate repertoire size and the extent of clonotype sharing between individuals. Libraries were prepared and TCR repertoires were sequenced by different laboratories using diverse techniques, in order to increase sequencing depth and limit assay-specific biases. Each donor's leukapheresis produced roughly between roughly 0.85 and 10 billion PBMCs.

From a lookup of the germline V gene, CDR1 and CDR2 are SGHAT and FQNNGV. V ends up 5 bases short and J 3 bases short, with an unmatched junction base count of 11. The CDR3 numbers 17 residues from cysteine through phenylalanine. Here the CDR3 DNA is all that survives: 51 bases in frame from base 1. Notes on this clone: Its binding antigen is unknown. There are no base qualities to consult, and no much larger clone falls within one base.

The donors were healthy, HIV-negative adults with no recently reported acute infections or vaccinations. Only Caucasian adults living in Nashville, Tennessee, USA were represented among the donors. Magnetic negative selection was used to enrich CD4+ T cells, after which naive cells were positively selected on CD45RA and the negative fraction became the memory subset. Blood was collected by leukapheresis, and PBMCs were isolated by Ficoll-Histopaque density gradient centrifugation and then cryopreserved in liquid nitrogen vapor phase. Purity and quantity of every magnetically sorted T cell population were checked by analytical flow cytometry. Genomic DNA was isolated from every sorted fraction and measured by UV absorbance on a Nanodrop 2000c. Using the deep immunoSEQ assay, TCR CDR3 regions were amplified from genomic DNA by multiplex PCR. For each cell subset, the extracted genomic DNA was distributed evenly across all wells of several immunoSEQ 96-well plates, and each plate served as one replicate. For sorted subsets, 150 to 250 ng genomic DNA, equal to tens of thousands of T cell genomes, was loaded into each replicate PCR. The purified libraries were quantified using a Qubit 3.0 fluorometer, sized with a Bioanalyzer 2100, and then quantified again using the KAPA Library Quantification kit. Every immunoSEQ 96-well plate was sequenced on a dedicated single-read 150-cycle Illumina NextSeq 550 flow cell. The paper's data handling went like this. The immunoSEQ output contained only junctional sequences without quality scores, so filtering could not match that applied to full-length reads. Sequences were annotated with PyIR, a Python wrapper for IgBLAST v1.9, and V/J genes and CDR3 were assigned using IMGT germline references. Reads were removed for weak V/J assignments (E-value above 1e-6), missing CDR3, stop codons, out-of-frame junctions, or ambiguous translated residues. A V3J clonotype was defined by an identical inferred V gene, J gene, and CDR3 amino acid sequence. To compute the percentage overlap between repertoires, the number of shared unique clonotypes was divided by the size of the smaller repertoire. Three approaches were used to assess repertoire richness: RTK rarefaction, the Chao1 estimator, and Recon v2.1 estimates of unobserved clonotypes. OLGA was used to compute generation probabilities for all TCRbeta clonotypes that the gDNA method yielded from several donors. TCRdb obtained this table from immuneACCESS and retained in-frame rearrangements with V and J assigned. These tables miss some clones; where compared with another copy, unresolved V genes account for less than half of the shortfall, and the remainder is unexplained. V, J and clone size are those of that table, while D and trimming were read from the DNA. The sample table records roughly 2 million clones; 85% to 95% of these occur just once. Approximately 0.13% of the sample is taken by the ten largest.

Summary of the overall study and its limitations: Rarefaction of sorted-subset datasets indicated incomplete sequencing despite the large sequencing depth. The genetic and exposure-history diversity represented was limited by the small number of donors. Compared with non-shared clonotypes, clonotypes shared by all four sorted-subset donors had higher generation probabilities. Sampling was restricted to blood, and TCR repertoires in tissue are likely to differ from TCR repertoires in blood. Based on pairwise subsampling, the degree of clonotype sharing among donors was expected to be affected by sequencing depth. Approximately 5% of naive CD4, around 4% of naive CD8, roughly 2.5% of memory CD4, and 0.4% of memory CD8 clonotypes were shared across several donors. Naive subsets generally had larger estimated clonotype richness than memory subsets did.

The clonotype comes from a man aged 18 to 30 in good health. Sequencing was done on a sample of naive CD4+ T cells sorted from blood. Per the publication, the cell subset or site label means: CD45RA+ positively selected. Recombination linked TRBV11-2 to TRBJ2-1; 9 bases in between match TRBD2. For the CDR3, the sequence is CASSPSGLAGLYNEQFF. Read as DNA, the sequence is TGTGCCAGCAGCCCATCAGGGCTAGCGGGACTCTACAATGAGCAGTTCTTC.